The 10 T cell receptor beta chains below all came from one sample that was sequenced in a study of lymphopenia after photon versus proton radiotherapy. Clones were read by immunoSEQ multiplex PCR, and TCRdb kept only the in-frame ones, dropping some. Of 35,000 to 40,000 clones listed, approximately 81% are singletons. The sample here was peripheral blood, taken from a patient treated with photon-based radiotherapy. All receptors derive from a man between 45 and 60 years old with gastric cancer.

The chain links TRBV5-1 to TRBJ2-1; 7 bases fit TRBD1. The CDR3 is made up of 15 amino acids. The junction had 11 bases not matched to a gene; V was cut back by 4 bases and J by 7 bases. Germline CDR1 is SGHRS and CDR2 is YFSETQ. The CDR3 coding sequence is TGCGCCAGCAGCGACGAGACAGGGTTTCGGAATGAGCAGTTCTTC. Translated: CASSDETGFRNEQFF.

The rearrangement links TRBV19 to TRBJ2-7, with D maybe TRBD2 (5 bases). The CDR3 consists of 12 residues. The germline CDR1 and CDR2 sequences are LNHDA and SQIVND (reference sequence). The V gene lost 6 bases and the J gene lost 6 bases, with 12 bases spanning the gap. Written as DNA, the CDR3 is TGTGCCAGTAGAGGCGAGGGCCGCGAGCAGTACTTC. It yields the protein CASRGEGREQYF. The full variable domain, rest sourced from reference TRBV19 and TRBJ2-7, is DGGITQSPKYLFRKEGQNVTLSCEQNLNHDAMYWYRQDPGQGLRLIYYSQIVNDFQKGDIAEGYSVSREKKESFPLTVTSAQKNPTAFYLCASRGEGREQYFGPGTRLTVT.

This clone has only one observation. The J gene is TRBJ1-2, the V gene TRBV15; TRBD1 matches 8 bases. This CDR3 comprises 17 residues. The ends lost 0 bases at V and 0 bases at J; junction bases unmatched: 6. Germline V CDR1 and CDR2: LNHNV, YYDKDF (reference sequence). The CDR3: CATSRDRGTGTNYGYTF. The CDR3 nucleotides read TGTGCCACCAGCAGAGATCGGGGGACAGGAACTAACTATGGCTACACCTTC.

In this sample, this clone turned up once. This chain links TRBV10-3 with TRBJ1-4; D uncertain. V shed 5 bases and J shed 4 bases, with 11 bases lying between them. The CDR3 is 14 residues long. The V gene's germline CDR1 is ENHRY and CDR2 SYGVKD. The CDR3 DNA follows: TGTGCCATCAGTTCAGCCCAAAGTAATGAAAAACTGTTTTTT. Translation: CAISSAQSNEKLFF.

The sample holds a few counts of this clone. This sequence joins TRBV7-9 and TRBJ1-2; tentatively, D is TRBD1 (5 bases). This CDR3 is 13 amino acids long. V was cut by 5 bases and J by 3 bases, with 10 bases left in between. Germline-derived CDR1 and CDR2 are SEHNR and FQNEAQ (reference sequence). For the CDR3, the DNA is TGTGCCAGCAGCCCTCCGGGGGACTATGGCTACACCTTC. Residues: CASSPPGDYGYTF.

V and J are TRBV9 and TRBJ1-1; 9 bases are shared with TRBD1. Germline-derived CDR1 and CDR2 are SGDLS and YYNGEE. This CDR3 is built from 17 residues. With V trimmed by 4 bases and J by 0 bases, 10 bases remained unmatched. CDR3 residues: CASSSKTGGNLNTEAFF. CDR3 in DNA: TGTGCCAGCAGCTCGAAGACAGGGGGGAATTTGAACACTGAAGCTTTCTTT.

Turning to this clone: Different DNA sequences within this sample yield the same CDR3. The gene calls are TRBV18 and TRBJ1-2; D remains unclear. Trimming removed 1 base from V and 5 bases from J, with 14 bases in between. Per the germline V gene, CDR1 is KGHSH and CDR2 is LQKENI. The CDR3 spans 15 residues. CDR3 nucleotides: TGTGCCAGCTCACCACTGGAGGGAGCGAGATATGGCTACACCTTC. This encodes CASSPLEGARYGYTF.

In this sample, this clone turned up once. The J gene is TRBJ2-2, the V gene TRBV6-5; 11 nucleotides align to TRBD2. The CDR3 is made up of 15 amino acids. V lost 6 bases to trimming and J lost 4 bases; unmatched junction nucleotides: 4. From germline, CDR1 is MNHEY and CDR2 SVGAGI. The CDR3 loop reads CASSRGTSGTGELFF. The CDR3 nucleotides read TGTGCCAGCAGCCGGGGGACTAGCGGCACCGGGGAGCTGTTTTTT.

In nucleotides, the CDR3 is TGTGCCAGCTCACCAGGGAGGGGGACTGAAAAACTGTTTTTT. Its translation: CASSPGRGTEKLFF. The V call is TRBV18, the J call TRBJ1-4, with D possibly being TRBD1 (6 bases). Germline CDR1 KGHSH, CDR2 LQKENI. Trimming stripped 2 bases from V and 7 bases from J, with 11 bases between. This CDR3 has 14 residues. The whole variable domain, filled in from reference TRBV18 and TRBJ1-4, reads NAGVMQNPRHLVRRRGQEARLRCSPMKGHSHVYWYRQLPEEGLKFMVYLQKENIIDESGMPKERFSAEFPKEGPSILRIQQVVRGDSAAYFCASSPGRGTEKLFFGSGTQLSVL.

The CDR3 sequence is CAWTGALRAYGYTF. The CDR3 DNA sequence: TGTGCCTGGACCGGGGCCCTGAGGGCCTATGGCTACACCTTC. This sequence joins TRBV30 and TRBJ1-2; a possible D gene is TRBD1 (5 bases). Germline V CDR1 and CDR2: GTSNPN, SVGIG (reference sequence). The V end was cut by 4 bases, the J end by 4 bases, with 16 bases between. This CDR3 has 14 residues. Filled out from reference TRBV30 and TRBJ1-2, the complete variable domain reads SQTIHQWPATLVQPVGSPLSLECTVEGTSNPNLYWYRQAAGRGLQLLFYSVGIGQISSEVPQNLSASRPQDRQFILSSKKLLLSDSGFYLCAWTGALRAYGYTFGSGTRLTVV.